This TCR beta chain is drawn from a study of shared clonotypes between healthy human individuals. Germline assignment: CDR1 SGDLS and CDR2 YYNGEE. The V segment lost 0 bases and the J segment 9 bases; nucleotides outside the gene matches: 8. This CDR3 comprises 15 residues. Splitting of each subset's genomic DNA was done evenly across several immunoSEQ plates. Here immunoSEQ multiplex PCR was the method, and the copy in TCRdb shows in-frame clones only, minus some. The table has about 1,500,000 clones, roughly 96% seen once; the top ten hold 1% to 1.5%. The material sequenced was naive CD4+ T cells sorted from blood. Subset denoted: CD45RA+ positively selected. V gene TRBV9 combines with J gene TRBJ2-1, with 8 bases identical to TRBD2. The sequence came from a man aged 25-45 years in good health. CDR3 region: CASSVALAGSGEQFF. CDR3 DNA sequence: TGTGCCAGCAGCGTAGCTCTAGCGGGCTCAGGTGAGCAGTTCTTC.